Presented here are 13 T cell receptor beta chains from one specimen sequenced in a study of immune evolution from preneoplasia to lung adenocarcinoma. Measured with immunoSEQ multiplex PCR; TCRdb has only the in-frame clones, and not every one. The sample records approximately 17,000 clones, about 88% being singletons. Material: FFPE invasive lung adenocarcinoma tissue. These receptors all stem from a person in their 70s with invasive lung adenocarcinoma.

This clone was found once. The V gene is TRBV6-5, the J gene TRBJ1-1; tentatively, D is TRBD1 (6 bases). Germline-derived CDR1 and CDR2 are MNHEY and SVGAGI. CDR3 size: 14 residues. The germline V and J ends were trimmed by 5 bases and 6 bases, with 16 bases remaining between them. This CDR3 reads CASSRSPGDPEAFF. The CDR3 coding sequence is TGTGCCAGCAGTCGGTCCCCAGGGGACCCTGAAGCTTTCTTT.

This clone was detected a few times. The CDR3 DNA reads as TGTGCCAGCAGTTACGTGGGGAATCAGCCCCAGCATTTT. Residues: CASSYVGNQPQHF. The genes are TRBV6-6 and TRBJ1-5, with unresolved D. CDR3 length: 13 amino acids. Germline-derived CDR1 and CDR2 are MNHNY and SVGAGI (reference sequence). Trimming took 2 bases from V and 4 from J, leaving 6 bases between them.

The gene calls are TRBV9 and TRBJ2-2, with D perhaps TRBD1 or TRBD2 (6 bases each). The CDR3 covers 16 residues. Germline V gives CDR1 SGDLS, CDR2 YYNGEE. V lost 2 bases and J lost 4, with 15 bases in between. The CDR3 protein is CASSVLGGTFTGELFF. CDR3 bases: TGTGCCAGCAGCGTGTTAGGCGGGACATTCACCGGGGAGCTGTTTTTT.

The rearrangement uses TRBV2 and TRBJ1-1, with a weak D call TRBD1 (5 bases). V lost 2 bases to trimming and J lost 5 bases, with 6 bases between them. This CDR3 region has 12 residues. Germline V gives CDR1 SNHLY, CDR2 FYNNEI. In DNA, the CDR3 is TGTGCCAGCAGTGAACGGGGGACTGAAGCTTTCTTT. It codes for CASSERGTEAFF. Full variable domain (outside the CDR3, taken from reference TRBV2 and TRBJ1-1): EPEVTQTPSHQVTQMGQEVILRCVPISNHLYFYWYRQILGQKVEFLVSFYNNEISEKSEIFDDQFSVERPDGSNFTLKIRSTKLEDSAMYFCASSERGTEAFFGQGTRLTVV.

This chain links TRBV18 with TRBJ2-2, with TRBD2 as a possible D gene (6 bases). V was trimmed by 6 bases and J by 7 bases, leaving 15 bases between them. From germline, CDR1 is KGHSH and CDR2 LQKENI. The CDR3 length is 14 residues. As DNA, the CDR3 is TGTGCCAGCTCGCCCACCGGGGGTCACGGGGAGCTGTTTTTT. As protein: CASSPTGGHGELFF.

This chain uses TRBV15 with TRBJ2-1; 9 nucleotides agree with TRBD1. CDR1 LNHNV and CDR2 YYDKDF come from the germline V gene (reference sequence). V shed 9 bases, J shed 4 bases, and the junction held 19 bases outside the gene matches. The CDR3 covers 18 residues. CDR3 bases: TGTGCCACGTCCATCGGCCGGGACAGGGATTCCCCTTACAATGAGCAGTTCTTC. Residues: CATSIGRDRDSPYNEQFF.

The genes are TRBV7-9 and TRBJ2-7; 7 nucleotides line up with TRBD1. The length of the CDR3 is 15 residues. Losses at the gene ends were 5 bases for V and 3 bases for J; bases not matched to a gene: 10. Germline V CDR1 and CDR2: SEHNR, FQNEAQ (reference sequence). The CDR3 DNA sequence: TGTGCCAGCAGCCGAACAGGGGCCCCGGACTACGAGCAGTACTTC. It translates to CASSRTGAPDYEQYF.

The chain is built from TRBV27 and TRBJ2-7; tentatively, D is TRBD1 (5 bases). The CDR3 length is 13 residues. Per germline, CDR1 MNHEY and CDR2 SMNVEV (reference sequence). The germline V and J ends were trimmed by 5 bases and 4 bases, with 12 bases remaining between them. This CDR3 is CASSLGPSYEQYF. The CDR3 bases are TGTGCCAGCAGTCTGGGGCCCTCATACGAGCAGTACTTC.

The rearrangement uses TRBV9 and TRBJ1-4, with 8 positions matching TRBD1. CDR1 is SGDLS and CDR2 is YYNGEE in the germline V gene. The V and J ends lost 2 bases and 5 bases, in that order; junction bases with no gene match: 2. This CDR3 is 14 amino acids long. The CDR3 here is CASSVDRANEKLFF. The CDR3 DNA sequence: TGTGCCAGCAGCGTGGACAGGGCGAATGAAAAACTGTTTTTT.

In this sample, this clone turned up once. The chain couples TRBV6-5 to TRBJ1-1, with 11 positions matching TRBD1. The junction had 3 bases not matched to a gene; V was cut back by 0 bases and J by 6 bases. The CDR3 is made up of 15 amino acids. The germline V gene has CDR1 MNHEY and CDR2 SVGAGI. CDR3 residues: CASSYSWTGGSEAFF. The CDR3 DNA sequence: TGTGCCAGCAGTTACTCGTGGACAGGGGGCTCTGAAGCTTTCTTT.

This chain joins TRBV5-6 and TRBJ2-1; 9 nucleotides line up with TRBD1. V dropped 3 bases and J dropped 8; count of bases not matched to a gene: 9. Germline-derived CDR1 and CDR2 are SGHDT and YYEEEE. The CDR3 covers 15 residues. The CDR3 DNA reads TGTGCCAGCAGCTCCGCACAGGGGGCAGGGTATGAGCAGTTCTTC. Amino acid sequence: CASSSAQGAGYEQFF. Variable domain in full (rest from reference TRBV5-6 and TRBJ2-1): DAGVTQSPTHLIKTRGQQVTLRCSPKSGHDTVSWYQQALGQGPQFIFQYYEEEERQRGNFPDRFSGHQFPNYSSELNVNALLLGDSALYLCASSSAQGAGYEQFFGPGTRLTVL.

V usage is TRBV28 and J usage is TRBJ2-1; 8 bases line up with TRBD2. Germline V gene lookup returns CDR1 MDHEN and CDR2 SYDVKM. There are 15 residues in the CDR3. The V gene end was trimmed by 5 bases and the J gene end by 7 bases; junction bases not matched to a gene: 10. CDR3 region: CASSREGSVVNEQFF. CDR3 DNA sequence: TGTGCCAGCAGTCGGGAGGGTAGCGTGGTAAATGAGCAGTTCTTC.

The chain is built from TRBV11-2 and TRBJ2-1, with D possibly matching TRBD2 (5 bases). This CDR3 has 15 amino acids. Germline V gives CDR1 SGHAT, CDR2 FQNNGV. V lost 1 base and J lost 8, with 15 bases in between. The DNA for the CDR3 is TGTGCCAGCAGCTTAGGTGGGAGCCTTAGGGATGAGCAGTTCTTC. This codes for CASSLGGSLRDEQFF.